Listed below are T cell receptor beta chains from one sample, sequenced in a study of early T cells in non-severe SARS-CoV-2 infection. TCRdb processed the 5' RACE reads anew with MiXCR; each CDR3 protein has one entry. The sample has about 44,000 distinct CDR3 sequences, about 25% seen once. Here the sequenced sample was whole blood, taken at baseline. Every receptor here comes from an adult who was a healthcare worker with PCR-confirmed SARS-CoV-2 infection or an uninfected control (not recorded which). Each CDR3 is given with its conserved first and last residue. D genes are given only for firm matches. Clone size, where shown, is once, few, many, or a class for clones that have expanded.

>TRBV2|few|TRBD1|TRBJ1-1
TGTGCCAGCAGTGAAAGGGGGCTGGGCACTGAAGCTTTCTTT
CASSERGLGTEAFF
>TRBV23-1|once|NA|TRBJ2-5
TGCGCCAGCAGTCAATCGGATTTTAACTTCCCAGAGACCCAGTACTTC
CASSQSDFNFPETQYF
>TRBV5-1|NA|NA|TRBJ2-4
TGCGCCAGCAGCTTGGGAGACGGAGAAATCGGAGCCAAAAACATTCAGTACTTC
CASSLGDGEIGAKNIQYF
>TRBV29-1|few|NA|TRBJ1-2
TGCAGCGCCGAAGCCCGGGGGAACTATGGCTACACCTTC
CSAEARGNYGYTF
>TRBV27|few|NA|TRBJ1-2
TGTGCCAGCAGTTCAACCGGGTATAACTATGGCTACACCTTC
CASSSTGYNYGYTF
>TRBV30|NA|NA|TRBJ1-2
TGTGCCTGGAGCGGGAGCAGGGTTCCCTATGGCTACACCTTC
CAWSGSRVPYGYTF
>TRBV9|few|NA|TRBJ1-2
TGTGCCAGCAGCGTAGCTCCCCAGGCCAACTATGGCTACACCTTC
CASSVAPQANYGYTF
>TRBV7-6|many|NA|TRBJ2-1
TGTGCCAGCAGCCAAAACACAGGGTATAGCAATGAGCAGTTCTTC
CASSQNTGYSNEQFF
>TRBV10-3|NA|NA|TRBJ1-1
TGTGCCATCAGTGAGGCCAGGGAAATGGGCACTGAAGCTTTCTTT
CAISEAREMGTEAFF
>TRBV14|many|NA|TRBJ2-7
TGTGCCAGCAGCCAAGATGTGGGAACGTACGAGCAGTACTTC
CASSQDVGTYEQYF
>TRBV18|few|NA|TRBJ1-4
TGTGCCAGCTCACCCTCCACCCGGGGAGCTAATGAAAAACTGTTTTTT
CASSPSTRGANEKLFF
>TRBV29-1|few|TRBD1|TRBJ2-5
TGCAGCGTGCCCCAGGGGGCCCAAGAGACCCAGTACTTC
CSVPQGAQETQYF
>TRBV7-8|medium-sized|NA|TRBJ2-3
TGTGCCAGCAGCCCGAATACAGATACGCAGTATTTT
CASSPNTDTQYF
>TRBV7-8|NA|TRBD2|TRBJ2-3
TGTGCCAGCAGCTTAGGGGGGGGGACTAGCACAGATACGCAGTATTTT
CASSLGGGTSTDTQYF
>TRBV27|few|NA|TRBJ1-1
TGTGCCAGCACGTCAAGGAGTTTGGGCACTGAAGCTTTCTTT
CASTSRSLGTEAFF
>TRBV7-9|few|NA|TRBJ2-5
TGTGCCAGCAGCCCCCCCTGGCGGGCCGAGACCCAGTACTTC
CASSPPWRAETQYF
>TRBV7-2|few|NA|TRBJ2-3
TGTGCCAGCAGCCTTGACACAGATACGCAGTATTTT
CASSLDTDTQYF
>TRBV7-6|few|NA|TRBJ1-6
TGTGCCAGCACCGGAACGGTCAATTCACCCCTCCACTTT
CASTGTVNSPLHF
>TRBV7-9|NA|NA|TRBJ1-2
TGTGCCAGCAGCCCCGGATCCCTCAACTATGGCTACACCTTC
CASSPGSLNYGYTF
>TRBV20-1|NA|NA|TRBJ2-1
TGCAGTGCTAGAGGGTTTCGGGATCCCCTCTCTCCGTTCTTC
CSARGFRDPLSPFF
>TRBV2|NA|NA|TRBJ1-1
TGTGCCAGCAGTCCAGGCTTATACACTGAAGCTTTCTTT
CASSPGLYTEAFF
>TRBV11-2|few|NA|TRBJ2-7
TGTGCCAGCAGCTCTCCCCGGGGGTTTTTTTCCTACGAGCAGTACTTC
CASSSPRGFFSYEQYF
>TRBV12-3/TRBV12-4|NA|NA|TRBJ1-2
TGTGCCAGCAGTTTTTTAGGGGCCGCTTATGGCTACACCTTC
CASSFLGAAYGYTF
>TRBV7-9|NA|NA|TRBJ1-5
TGTGCCAGCAGCCCCCATGTTGGCAGCAGCGGGGAGGGGTACAATCAGCCCCAGCATTTT
CASSPHVGSSGEGYNQPQHF
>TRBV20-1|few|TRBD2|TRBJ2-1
TGCAGTGCTAGTGGCGGACTAGGCTTCAATGAGCAGTTCTTC
CSASGGLGFNEQFF
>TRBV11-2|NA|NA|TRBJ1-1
TGTGCCAGCGCCATCCCCCACAAGGGCACTGAAGCTTTCTTT
CASAIPHKGTEAFF
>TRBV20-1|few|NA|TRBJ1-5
TGCAGTGCTAGAGATCAAAGTCGGGGCGGGCAGCCCCAGCATTTT
CSARDQSRGGQPQHF
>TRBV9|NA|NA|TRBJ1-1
TGTGCCAGCAGCGTAGCTATCGTGGGGGCTGAAGCTTTCTTT
CASSVAIVGAEAFF
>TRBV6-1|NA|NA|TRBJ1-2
TGTGCCAGCGAGGCAGAAGCTAACTATGGCTACACCTTC
CASEAEANYGYTF
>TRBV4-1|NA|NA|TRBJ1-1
TGCGCCAGCAGCTCCTTAAGGGGCGTGAACACTGAAGCTTTCTTT
CASSSLRGVNTEAFF
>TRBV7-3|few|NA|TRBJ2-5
TGTGCCAGCAGCTCCCAGGGGCAAGAGACCCAGTACTTC
CASSSQGQETQYF
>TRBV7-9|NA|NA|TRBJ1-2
TGTGCCAGCAGCACCCGGGTCCCGGAGGCGGGCGGCTACACCTTC
CASSTRVPEAGGYTF
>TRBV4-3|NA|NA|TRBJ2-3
TGCGCCAGCAGCCAAGGGTCGGGGGAACCAGATACGCAGTATTTT
CASSQGSGEPDTQYF
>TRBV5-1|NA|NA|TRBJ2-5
TGCGCCAGCAGCTTGGAGCTAGGGGGAGAGACCCAGTACTTC
CASSLELGGETQYF
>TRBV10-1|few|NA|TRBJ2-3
TGCGCCAGCAGGGCGCAGGGGGGAGATACGCAGTATTTT
CASRAQGGDTQYF
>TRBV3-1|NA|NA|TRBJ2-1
TGTGCCAGCAGCCAAGATCTTGGGGGAGGCAATGAGCAGTTCTTC
CASSQDLGGGNEQFF
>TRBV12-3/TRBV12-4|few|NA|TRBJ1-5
TGTGCCAGCACCAATCGGGGGTCGGGAAATCAGCCCCAGCATTTT
CASTNRGSGNQPQHF
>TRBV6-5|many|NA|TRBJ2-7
TGTGCCAGCAGTTACATTGGAGCTGGGGAGCAGTACTTC
CASSYIGAGEQYF
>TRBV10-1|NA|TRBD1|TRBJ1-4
TGCGCCAGCAGTGAGGGGACAGATAATGAAAAACTGTTTTTT
CASSEGTDNEKLFF
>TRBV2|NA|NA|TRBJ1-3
TGTGCCAGCAGTGAAGAGGGAGGGGCGGTGACTGGAAACACCATATATTTT
CASSEEGGAVTGNTIYF
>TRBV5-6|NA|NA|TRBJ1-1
TGTGCCAGCAGGGGGACGCGGACGGCCGAAGCTTTCTTT
CASRGTRTAEAFF
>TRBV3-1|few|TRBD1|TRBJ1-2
TGTGCCAGCAGCCACCGGGACAGGAGTTATTATGGCTACACCTTC
CASSHRDRSYYGYTF
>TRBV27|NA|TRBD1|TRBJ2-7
TGTGCCAGCAGTTTATTGGGACAGGGGAACGAGCAGTACTTC
CASSLLGQGNEQYF
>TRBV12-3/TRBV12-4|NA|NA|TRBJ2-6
TGTGCCAGCAGTTTAAAGGTGGCATATAGCTCTGGGGCCAACGTCCTGACTTTC
CASSLKVAYSSGANVLTF
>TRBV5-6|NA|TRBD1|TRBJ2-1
TGTGCCAGCAGCGAACCAGGGGGTTCCTACAATGAGCAGTTCTTC
CASSEPGGSYNEQFF
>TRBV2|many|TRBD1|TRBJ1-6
TGTGCCAGCAGTGGGACAGGGGCCTACAATTCACCCCTCCACTTT
CASSGTGAYNSPLHF
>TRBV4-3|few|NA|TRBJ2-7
TGCGCCAGCAGCCACGGACGGTCCTACGAGCAGTACTTC
CASSHGRSYEQYF
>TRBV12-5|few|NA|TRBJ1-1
TGTGCTAGTGGTACTGGGGCCGGATACACTGAAGCTTTCTTT
CASGTGAGYTEAFF
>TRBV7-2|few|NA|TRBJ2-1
TGTGCCAGCAGCCCGAGAGTTTCGGACAATGAGCAGTTCTTC
CASSPRVSDNEQFF
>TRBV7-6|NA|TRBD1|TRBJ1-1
TGTGCCAGCAGCACCCGGACAGGGTGGGGGACTGAAGCTTTCTTT
CASSTRTGWGTEAFF
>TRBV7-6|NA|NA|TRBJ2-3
TGTGCCAGCAGCTTAGAGGGCAGAAGCACAGATACGCAGTATTTT
CASSLEGRSTDTQYF
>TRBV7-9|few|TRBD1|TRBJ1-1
TGTGCCAGCAGACCCGACAGGGTACGGACTGAAGCTTTCTTT
CASRPDRVRTEAFF
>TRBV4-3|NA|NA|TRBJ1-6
TGCGCCAGCAGCCAAGAGTGGCATAATTCACCCCTCCACTTT
CASSQEWHNSPLHF
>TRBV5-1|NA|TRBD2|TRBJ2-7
TGCGCCAGCAGCTCGGGACTAGCGGGGGGCGACGAGCAGTACTTC
CASSSGLAGGDEQYF
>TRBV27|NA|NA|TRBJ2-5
TGTGCCAGCAGTTTATCGTGGGCTAGCCAGGAGACCCAGTACTTC
CASSLSWASQETQYF
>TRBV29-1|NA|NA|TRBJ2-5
TGCAGCGTTGAGCCGGGCTATCGGGAGACCCAGTACTTC
CSVEPGYRETQYF